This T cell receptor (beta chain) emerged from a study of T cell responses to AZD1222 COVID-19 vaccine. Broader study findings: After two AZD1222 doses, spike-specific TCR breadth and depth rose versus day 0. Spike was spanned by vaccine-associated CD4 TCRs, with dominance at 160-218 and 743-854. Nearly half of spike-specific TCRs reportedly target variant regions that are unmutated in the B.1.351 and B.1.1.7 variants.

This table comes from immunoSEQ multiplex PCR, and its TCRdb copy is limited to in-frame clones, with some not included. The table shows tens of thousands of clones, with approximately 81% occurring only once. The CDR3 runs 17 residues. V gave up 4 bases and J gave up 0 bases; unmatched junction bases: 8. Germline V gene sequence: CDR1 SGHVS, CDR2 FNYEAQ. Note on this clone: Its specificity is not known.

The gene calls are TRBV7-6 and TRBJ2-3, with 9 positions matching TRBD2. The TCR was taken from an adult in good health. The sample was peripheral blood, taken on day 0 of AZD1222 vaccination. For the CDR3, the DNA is TGTGCCAGCAGCTCCCGGGGGCTAGCGGGGAGCACAGATACGCAGTATTTT. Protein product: CASSSRGLAGSTDTQYF.